What follows are 3 T cell receptor beta chains derived from one specimen sequenced in a study of early T cells in non-severe SARS-CoV-2 infection. From the 5' RACE reads, TCRdb called clonotypes with MiXCR, one entry per CDR3 protein. Of 85,000 to 90,000 distinct CDR3 sequences listed, roughly 14% are singletons. The sequencing input was whole blood. These receptors were collected from an adult who was a healthcare worker with PCR-confirmed SARS-CoV-2 infection or an uninfected control (not recorded which).

There are a few counts of this clonotype. The V and J genes are TRBV9 and TRBJ1-2; 9 bases map to TRBD1. The V gene's germline CDR1 is SGDLS and CDR2 YYNGEE. Trimming cost V 1 base and J 1 base; bases outside gene matches: 14. The CDR3 has 19 residues. The CDR3 sequence is CASSVRAGMGTGLNYGYTF. Here the CDR3 DNA reads TGTGCCAGCAGCGTACGAGCTGGAATGGGGACAGGGCTTAACTATGGCTACACCTTC.

This clonotype has a count of ten or more. V is TRBV12-3 or TRBV12-4 and J is TRBJ1-5, with 8 bases lining up with TRBD1. J was trimmed by 4 bases and V by 2 bases; bases with no gene match: 13. The CDR3 covers 18 residues. The CDR3, as DNA: TGTGCCAGCAGTTTAAATTATCAGGGGGCGCATAGGAATCAGCCCCAGCATTTT. Translated: CASSLNYQGAHRNQPQHF.

This clonotype has ten or more counts. The chain carries TRBV6-4 and TRBJ1-6; D gene unclear. Looked up from germline, CDR1 is MRHNA and CDR2 is SNTAGT. This CDR3 contains 15 residues. Trimming cost V 0 bases and J 11 bases, with 14 bases left between them. The CDR3, as DNA: TGTGCCAGCAGTGACTCGATGGGAGCCGGGGCACCCCTCCACTTT. Translated, it gives CASSDSMGAGAPLHF.